This T cell receptor (beta chain) was profiled in a study of CD4 T cells in relation to SARS-CoV-2 and coronaviruses (dated by TCRdb to the early 2020s). The study in broad terms: In the ViraFEST assay, PBMCs were grown with antigen for 10 days, and TCR beta CDR3s were then sequenced to identify antigen-specific clonal expansions. Across all 12 patients in the convalescent cohort, the median age was 38.5 years, with a range of about 20 to 80 years. The approximately 12 convalescent patients included 8 males and 4 females; two subjects were Hispanic. HLA restriction was mapped for shared crossreactive spike epitopes using patient-derived lymphoblastoid cell lines. At the level of individual TCR clonotypes, the study evaluated whether memory CD4+ T cells crossreact between the spike proteins of SARS-CoV-2 and those of common cold coronaviruses. The Adaptive Biotechnologies TCR-sequencing kit was used to sequence samples from three pre-COVID donors and the naive versus memory experiments, whereas other data were Illumina-based. Expansion assays from other donors in the study were sequenced with a different, Illumina-based TCR-beta assay.

Naive and memory CD4+ T cells were separated from cryopreserved PBMCs through CD4 enrichment, which was followed by EasySep naive CD4+ T cell enrichment. Sorted naive or memory CD4+ T cells (roughly 9.7 x 10^4) were grown at a 1:1 ratio with T cell-depleted PBMCs and CEF peptides for nine to eleven days. Each peptide culture condition was generally run in triplicate replicate wells. PBMCs were isolated from leukapheresis product or whole blood by Ficoll-Paque PLUS gradient centrifugation. PBMCs were either used fresh in the expansion assay or cryopreserved at -140 degrees C. The QIAamp Micro DNA Kit was used to extract genomic DNA from the CD4+ T cells. CDR1 ENHRY and CDR2 SYGVKD were looked up in the germline V gene. CDR3 length: 14 amino acids, cysteine to phenylalanine. This entry keeps only the CDR3 DNA: 42 bases, framed from base 1. Cut back by 3 bases and 4 bases, the V and J ends lie 13 bases apart.

Overall study outcomes, separate from this receptor: Compared with monoreactive clones, crossreactive clones had significantly weaker SARS-CoV-2-driven expansion, a result consistent with antigenic imprinting. Crossreactivity analysis was centred on spike protein, so crossreactivity against other viral proteins was not assessed. Memory CD4+ clonotypes crossrecognizing SARS-CoV-2 and at least one common cold coronavirus spike were found in around 59% of donors. Small numbers of patients and of tested TCRs limited the study. Because no donor provided both pre-pandemic and post-infection samples, tracing the source of pre-existing responses was limited. Naive versus memory sequencing indicated the assay detects memory recall responses rather than primary responses primed during culture.

Survey-level immunoSEQ TCR-beta sequencing was performed on DNA from CEF-cultured naive and memory CD4+ T cells. The original pipeline was this. Preprocessing removed nonproductive sequences and CDR3s not starting with C, not ending with F or W, or shorter than 7 amino acids. The MANAFEST web app was used to call antigen-specific clonotypes on the basis of expansion compared with the reference and with other culture wells. A clone counted as positive if significantly expanded in 2 of 3 replicate wells versus the reference culture at FDR below 0.05. A further requirement for positive clones was significant expansion compared with all other tandem wells, along with an odds ratio above 5. Cultured and uncultured naive and memory CD4+ repertoires were searched for previously identified spike- and CEF-reactive CDR3s. Pairwise Levenshtein distance, computed with the stringdist R package after three terminal residues were trimmed from each end, was used as the measure of CDR3 homology. Entries here come from immuneACCESS through TCRdb and include only in-frame sequences with V and J called. Some clones fail to appear in such tables; in the studies checked, an unresolved V gene covers under half of the shortfall, and the cause of the remainder is unknown. V, J and clone size reflect that table, while D and trimming were determined from the DNA. This sample is represented by about 38,000 clones; around four fifths of them were singletons. The ten largest make up about 20% of the sample.

About this clone itself: Its antigen is currently not known. No per-base quality is available; no much larger clone lies one base away.

Sequencing was carried out using memory CD4+ T cells from PBMCs, cultured in vitro. The cell subset or site label of this sample denotes: memory (non-naive) CD4+ T cells. The receptor was isolated from an adult with COVID-19. The chain was built from TRBV10-3 and TRBJ2-7, and possibly TRBD1, on 6 matching bases. DNA sequence: TGTGCCATCAGTGAACAGGGTGTACTATACGAGCAGTACTTC. The resulting protein is CAISEQGVLYEQYF.